One and the same sample provided the 6 T cell receptor beta chains below, sequenced in a study of shared clonotypes between healthy human individuals (dated by TCRdb to the early 2020s). For the CD8 naive samples, CD45RO-negative cells were positively selected for CCR7, yielding a CD45RA+CCR7+ population from which TemRA cells were excluded. Library preparation used the immunoSEQ multiplex PCR assay. TCRdb limited this immuneACCESS table to in-frame rearrangements with V and J called. A share of clones is missing; checked studies link under half to unresolved V genes, and the rest is unexplained. This sample holds about 800,000 clones; 90% to 97% were observed only once. The ten largest account for less than 0.3% of the sample. The sequenced sample consisted of naive CD8+ T cells sorted from blood. The sample's cell subset or site label is to be understood as: CD45RA+CCR7+. The receptors shown here come from a man younger than 40 in good health.

The J gene is TRBJ2-7, the V gene TRBV6-1; D remains unclear. The germline V gene encodes CDR1 MNHNS and CDR2 SASEGT. This CDR3 contains 11 residues. V was trimmed by 8 bases and J by 2 bases, leaving 7 bases between them. The CDR3 loop reads CASGSTYEQYF. DNA for the CDR3: TGTGCCAGCGGATCCACCTACGAGCAGTACTTC.

CDR3 bases: TGTGCCAGCACCAAGAGGCAGGGCAATCAGCCCCAGCATTTT. Translating it yields CASTKRQGNQPQHF. V usage is TRBV6-5 and J usage is TRBJ1-5; unclear D gene. The CDR3 length is 14 residues. Germline V lookup: CDR1 MNHEY, CDR2 SVGAGI. Trimming cost V 7 bases and J 2 bases, with 12 bases left between them.

V gene TRBV4-3 combines with J gene TRBJ1-5; 9 positions match TRBD1. The germline V gene has CDR1 LGHNA and CDR2 YSLEER. CDR3 length: 15 residues. The junction had 4 bases not matched to a gene; V was cut back by 1 base and J by 6 bases. In nucleotides, the CDR3 is TGCGCCAGCAGCCAAGTACAGGGGGCAAGTCAGCCCCAGCATTTT. Amino acids: CASSQVQGASQPQHF.

This clone showed up just once. The chain uses TRBV5-1 and TRBJ2-7; TRBD1 might be the D (6 bases). Per the germline V gene, CDR1 is SGHRS and CDR2 is YFSETQ. Trimming took off 5 bases at V and 0 bases at J, with 12 bases between the two ends. The CDR3 loop spans 14 amino acids. CDR3 nucleotide sequence: TGCGCCAGCAGACCCGGGACACCCTCCTACGAGCAGTACTTC. This sequence encodes CASRPGTPSYEQYF.

DNA of the CDR3: TGCGCCAGCAGCTTGACAGGAGTTAGCAATCAGCCCCAGCATTTT. Encoded protein: CASSLTGVSNQPQHF. The chain employs TRBV5-1 and TRBJ1-5, with a weak D call TRBD1 (5 bases). The CDR3 is 15 amino acids. The V and J ends lost 1 base and 0 bases respectively, with 8 bases between them. Germline V lookup: CDR1 SGHRS, CDR2 YFSETQ.

The chain combines TRBV21-1 with TRBJ1-2. TRBV21-1 is deemed a pseudogene. CDR3 length: 18 amino acids. CDR3 nucleotide sequence: TGTGCCAGCAGCAAAGCCCCGCGGGTGATTGGGGGTTTCAATGGCTACACCTTC. It encodes CASSKAPRVIGGFNGYTF.